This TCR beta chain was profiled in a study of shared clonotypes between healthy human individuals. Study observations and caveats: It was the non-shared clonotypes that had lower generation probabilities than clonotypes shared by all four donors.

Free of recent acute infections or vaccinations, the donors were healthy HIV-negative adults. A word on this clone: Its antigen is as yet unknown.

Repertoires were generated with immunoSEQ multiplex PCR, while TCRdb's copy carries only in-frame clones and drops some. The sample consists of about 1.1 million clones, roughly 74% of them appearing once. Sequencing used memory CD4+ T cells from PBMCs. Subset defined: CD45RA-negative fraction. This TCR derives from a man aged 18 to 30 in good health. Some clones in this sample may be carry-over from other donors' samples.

CDR3 coding DNA: TGTGCCACCAGCAGAGTCAAAACTAGCGGTTACAATGAGCAGTTCTTC. As protein: CATSRVKTSGYNEQFF. The chain recombines TRBV15 with TRBJ2-1, with 8 bases fitting TRBD2. V dropped 1 base and J dropped 4; count of bases not matched to a gene: 6. The CDR3 has 16 residues. Looked up from germline, CDR1 is LNHNV and CDR2 is YYDKDF (reference sequence).